A single sample is the source of the 9 T cell receptor beta chains below, sequenced in a study of blood T cell repertoires in COVID-19. Generated by immunoSEQ multiplex PCR, the TCRdb table keeps only in-frame clones and is missing some. The sample consists of hundreds of thousands of clones, less than 90% of them appearing once. The sequenced sample was peripheral blood. The receptors stem from a woman older than 75 with active or convalescent COVID-19.

The chain carries TRBV12-3 or TRBV12-4 and TRBJ2-7; D gene uncertain. The CDR3 runs 12 residues. The ends were cut back, 5 bases at V and 1 base at J, with 6 bases in the middle. CDR3 residues: CASSHGSYEQYF. The DNA of the CDR3 is TGTGCCAGCAGTCACGGGTCCTACGAGCAGTACTTC.

The rearrangement joins TRBV6-2 or TRBV6-3 to TRBJ1-1; 8 bases fit TRBD1. Germline CDR1 is MNHEY and CDR2 is SVGEGT. The CDR3 runs to 15 residues. After removal of 6 bases from V and 8 bases from J, the junction contained 14 bases not matched to a gene. The CDR3 spells CASSNPVPGQDEAFF. The CDR3 nucleotides are TGTGCCAGCAGCAACCCTGTACCGGGACAGGACGAAGCTTTCTTT.

The chain recombines TRBV3-1 (or the pseudogene TRBV3-2) with TRBJ2-1, with 10 bases lining up with TRBD2. Trimming cost V 2 bases and J 5 bases; bases outside gene matches: 3. This CDR3 has 15 amino acids. Germline V CDR1 and CDR2: LGHDT, YNNKEL (reference sequence). As DNA, the CDR3 is TGTGCCAGCAGCCAACTAGCGGGAGCCAACAATGAGCAGTTCTTC. Translating gives CASSQLAGANNEQFF.

The chain employs TRBV29-1 and TRBJ2-6; D may be TRBD2 (5 bases). The V gene's germline CDR1 is SQVTM and CDR2 ANQGSEA. V lost 4 bases and J 3 bases, leaving 13 bases between the germline ends. The CDR3 is 15 amino acids. CDR3 region: CSVAVGGSGANVLTF. CDR3 in DNA: TGCAGCGTTGCGGTAGGAGGCAGTGGGGCCAACGTCCTGACTTTC.

The chain joins TRBV11-2 to TRBJ1-6; D possibly corresponds to TRBD1 (6 bases). V lost 4 bases to trimming and J lost 14 bases, with 12 bases between them. The CDR3 runs 12 residues. Germline CDR1 reads SGHAT; CDR2 reads FQNNGV. DNA for the CDR3: TGTGCCAGCAGCTGGGGGCCTGAGGCCCTCCACTTT. This sequence encodes CASSWGPEALHF.

This clone was counted only a few times. The chain combines TRBV14 with TRBJ2-3, with 13 bases identical to TRBD2. The V gene end was trimmed by 0 bases and the J gene end by 3 bases; junction bases not matched to a gene: 9. The CDR3 consists of 19 residues. Germline loops: CDR1 SGHDN, CDR2 FVKESK. CDR3 sequence (DNA): TGTGCCAGCAGCCAAGATCGGGGACTAGCGGGGAATCCTACAGATACGCAGTATTTT. Its translation is CASSQDRGLAGNPTDTQYF.

The rearrangement uses TRBV27 and TRBJ1-3; D is unclear. CDR3 length: 14 amino acids. The germline V gene encodes CDR1 MNHEY and CDR2 SMNVEV (reference sequence). V lost 5 bases and J 0 bases, leaving 8 bases between the germline ends. CDR3 sequence: CASSPLSSGNTIYF. The CDR3 nucleotides are TGTGCCAGCAGTCCTTTGAGCTCTGGAAACACCATATATTTT.

The chain employs TRBV28 and TRBJ1-2; no definite D call. Between the trimmed V and J ends, which lost 6 bases and 0 bases, there was a span of 11 bases. There are 14 residues in the CDR3. CDR1 is MDHEN, CDR2 SYDVKM, per germline. CDR3 sequence (DNA): TGTGCCAGCAGCTTCCTCCCGGCTAACTATGGCTACACCTTC. This gives the protein CASSFLPANYGYTF.

The chain carries TRBV11-3 and TRBJ2-7; 10 bases are shared with TRBD1. V shed 1 base and J 6 bases; nucleotides not matched to a gene: 3. CDR1 is SGHNT and CDR2 is YENEEA in the germline V gene. The CDR3 extends over 14 amino acids. The CDR3 loop reads CASSLGQGASEQYF. Written as DNA, the CDR3 is TGTGCCAGCAGCTTAGGACAGGGGGCGAGCGAGCAGTACTTC. The full variable domain, rest sourced from reference TRBV11-3 and TRBJ2-7, is EAGVVQSPRYKIIEKKQPVAFWCNPISGHNTLYWYLQNLGQGPELLIRYENEEAVDDSQLPKDRFSAERLKGVDSTLKIQPAELGDSAVYLCASSLGQGASEQYFGPGTRLTVT.